This TCR beta chain is from a study of blood T cell repertoires in COVID-19. Study in general: The origin of the acute and convalescent COVID-19 samples was the United States, Italy and Spain. From T cells, B-cell-depleted T cells, or PBMCs came the material, which was cDNA or gDNA.

From germline, CDR1 is LNHDA and CDR2 SQIVND (reference sequence). There are 17 residues in the CDR3. With 4 bases clipped from V and 4 bases from J, the junction kept 13 bases outside the gene matches. This clone was seen just once. Source study methods: By means of reference gene primer amplification, nucleated cell counts were estimated. Assay: immunoSEQ multiplex PCR; the TCRdb copy retains only in-frame clones and omits some. V and J calls plus clone size are reproduced from that table; the DNA served to infer D and trimming. There are approximately 290,000 clones in the sample; around 88% occur only once, and around 0.84% lies in the top ten.

This clonotype was obtained from a man in his thirties or forties with acute or convalescent COVID-19. The chain combines TRBV19 with TRBJ2-5; 9 nucleotides agree with TRBD1. What was sequenced was peripheral blood. The CDR3 coding sequence is TGTGCCAGTAGTAGAGACGCCGGGACAGGGTATCCAGAGACCCAGTACTTC. It specifies CASSRDAGTGYPETQYF. The full variable domain, completed using reference TRBV19 and TRBJ2-5, is DGGITQSPKYLFRKEGQNVTLSCEQNLNHDAMYWYRQDPGQGLRLIYYSQIVNDFQKGDIAEGYSVSREKKESFPLTVTSAQKNPTAFYLCASSRDAGTGYPETQYFGPGTRLLVL.